The 27 T cell receptor beta chains below all came from one sample that was sequenced in a study of T cell responses to AZD1222 COVID-19 vaccine. Profiling relied on immunoSEQ multiplex PCR, and the TCRdb table lists in-frame clones only, not all of them. This repertoire shows 150,000 to 200,000 clones, approximately 90% found once; its top ten account for 3% to 3.5%. The sequencing here drew on peripheral blood, taken 28 days after the second AZD1222 dose. These TCRs come from an adult who received the AZD1222 COVID-19 vaccine.

This chain joins TRBV14 and TRBJ2-4; weak D call: TRBD1 (6 bases). V shed 4 bases and J shed 1 base, with 8 bases lying between them. CDR3 length: 14 amino acids. The germline gives CDR1 SGHDN, CDR2 FVKESK. CDR3 bases: TGTGCCAGCAGCCCTCAGGGGGCCAAAAACATTCAGTACTTC. This encodes CASSPQGAKNIQYF. Drawing the rest from reference TRBV14 and TRBJ2-4, the complete variable domain is EAGVTQFPSHSVIEKGQTVTLRCDPISGHDNLYWYRRVMGKEIKFLLHFVKESKQDESGMPNNRFLAERTGGTYSTLKVQPAELEDSGVYFCASSPQGAKNIQYFGAGTRLSVL.

The chain combines TRBV28 with TRBJ1-1; 11 nucleotides align to TRBD1. The germline CDR1 and CDR2 sequences are MDHEN and SYDVKM. This CDR3 has 14 amino acids. The V segment lost 4 bases and the J segment 9 bases; nucleotides outside the gene matches: 7. The CDR3 sequence: CASSSISDRGQAFF. As DNA, the CDR3 is TGTGCCAGCAGTTCGATCTCGGACAGGGGGCAAGCTTTCTTT.

The chain carries TRBV27 and TRBJ1-5; 10 bases are a match to TRBD1. The ends lost 6 bases at V and 7 bases at J; junction bases unmatched: 9. CDR1 is MNHEY and CDR2 is SMNVEV in the germline V gene (reference sequence). CDR3 length: 15 amino acids. The CDR3 sequence is CASRSGQGGIQPQHF. The DNA for the CDR3 is TGTGCCAGCAGATCTGGACAGGGGGGAATACAGCCCCAGCATTTT.

V and J are TRBV6-6 and TRBJ1-6; D ambiguous. Germline loops: CDR1 MNHNY, CDR2 SVGAGI (reference sequence). CDR3 size: 13 residues. V lost 6 bases, J lost 10 bases, and 13 bases lay in between. The CDR3 loop reads CASSYSPGSPLHF. As DNA, the CDR3 is TGTGCCAGCAGCTACAGTCCTGGGTCACCCCTCCACTTT.

The V and J genes are TRBV12-5 and TRBJ1-3; D is undetermined. From germline, CDR1 is LGHNT and CDR2 FRNRAP. This CDR3 comprises 16 residues. Trimming took 4 bases from V and 0 from J, leaving 13 bases between them. The CDR3 region is CASGSWTPSSGNTIYF. CDR3 bases: TGTGCTAGTGGTTCGTGGACGCCCAGCTCTGGAAACACCATATATTTT.

The chain links TRBV2 to TRBJ2-2; D is ambiguous. Germline V gene data show CDR1 as SNHLY and CDR2 as FYNNEI. The length of the CDR3 is 12 residues. Trimming left V 6 bases short and J 7 bases short, with 9 bases between. CDR3 DNA sequence: TGTGCCAGCAGCCTTTTAATCGGGGAGCTGTTTTTT. This gives the protein CASSLLIGELFF.

The V call is TRBV7-3, the J call TRBJ2-2, with D perhaps matching TRBD1 (5 bases). The CDR3 sequence is 14 residues long. Germline assignment: CDR1 SGHTA and CDR2 FQGTGA. The ends were cut back, 5 bases at V and 0 bases at J, with 7 bases in the middle. The CDR3 DNA follows: TGTGCCAGCAGCCCGACAGCGAACACCGGGGAGCTGTTTTTT. Translation gives CASSPTANTGELFF.

The gene calls are TRBV30 and TRBJ1-5, with TRBD1 matching 10 bases. The V gene end was trimmed by 0 bases and the J gene end by 3 bases; junction bases not matched to a gene: 2. Germline CDR1 is GTSNPN and CDR2 is SVGIG (reference sequence). This CDR3 comprises 15 residues. DNA of the CDR3: TGTGCCTGGAGTGTCGGGACAGGGGTCAATCAGCCCCAGCATTTT. Translation gives CAWSVGTGVNQPQHF.

The chain couples TRBV5-4 to TRBJ2-7; D unclear. V was cut by 2 bases and J by 2 bases, with 8 bases left in between. The germline CDR1 and CDR2 sequences are SGHNT and YYREEE (reference sequence). CDR3 length: 13 residues. Here the CDR3 DNA reads TGTGCCAGCAGCTTTTGGCAGGCCTACGAGCAGTACTTC. Its translation is CASSFWQAYEQYF.

CDR3 protein: CASSSSSQGDYGYTF. In nucleotides, the CDR3 is TGTGCCAGCAGTTCCTCCTCCCAGGGTGACTATGGCTACACCTTC. The rearrangement uses TRBV28 and TRBJ1-2; perhaps TRBD1 as D (5 bases). The germline V gene encodes CDR1 MDHEN and CDR2 SYDVKM. CDR3 length: 15 amino acids. Trimming took off 4 bases at V and 3 bases at J, with 15 bases between the two ends.

Only one count was recorded for this clone. This chain connects TRBV6-1 to TRBJ1-5, with no clear D. The V end lost 6 bases, the J end lost 0 bases, and 12 bases lay between the germline ends. Germline values: CDR1 MNHNS, CDR2 SASEGT. The CDR3 length is 15 residues. The CDR3 region is CASSSYITSNQPQHF. CDR3 DNA: TGTGCCAGCAGCTCGTACATTACTAGCAATCAGCCCCAGCATTTT.

This clone was recorded a few times. The CDR3 sequence is CASSSTRTSGSSGELFF. The DNA for the CDR3 is TGTGCCAGCAGCTCGACCCGGACTAGCGGGAGTTCCGGGGAGCTGTTTTTT. The chain links TRBV7-3 to TRBJ2-2; TRBD2 matches 13 bases. J gave up 6 bases and V 4 bases, and 8 bases lay outside the gene matches. The germline gives CDR1 SGHTA, CDR2 FQGTGA. The CDR3 totals 17 residues.

J is TRBJ1-3 and V is TRBV5-5, with D uncertain. This CDR3 is 16 amino acids long. Trimming took off 3 bases at V and 0 bases at J, with 13 bases between the two ends. The V gene's germline CDR1 is SGHKS and CDR2 YYEKEE (reference sequence). The DNA for the CDR3 is TGTGCCAGCAGCTCGCTAGGGTTTCCCTCTGGAAACACCATATATTTT. It encodes CASSSLGFPSGNTIYF.

The genes are TRBV7-2 and TRBJ1-2, with D tentatively TRBD1 (5 bases). V lost 1 base and J lost 1, with 13 bases in between. CDR3 length: 16 amino acids. CDR1 and CDR2 from the germline V gene are SGHTA and FQGNSA. The CDR3 reads CASSLVVGTVNYGYTF. For the CDR3, the DNA is TGTGCCAGCAGCTTAGTAGTGGGGACGGTTAACTATGGCTACACCTTC.

The CDR3 loop is CASSQRTGREQYF. CDR3 sequence (DNA): TGCGCCAGCAGCCAGCGGACAGGGCGCGAGCAGTACTTC. V gene TRBV4-1 combines with J gene TRBJ2-7; 8 bases fit TRBD1. The CDR3 extends over 13 amino acids. CDR1 MGHRA and CDR2 YSYEKL come from the germline V gene. The V segment lost 3 bases and the J segment 6 bases; nucleotides outside the gene matches: 4.

The chain joins TRBV18 to TRBJ1-2; possibly TRBD1 for D (5 bases). The CDR3 has 13 amino acids. Germline loops: CDR1 KGHSH, CDR2 LQKENI. V lost 3 bases and J 2 bases, leaving 7 bases between the germline ends. The CDR3 region is CASSPGLNYGYTF. The CDR3 region has the DNA TGTGCCAGCTCACCGGGGCTCAACTATGGCTACACCTTC.

The chain recombines TRBV11-2 with TRBJ1-3; a weak D match, TRBD1 (6 bases). CDR3 size: 19 residues. The germline V and J ends were trimmed by 1 base and 0 bases, with 19 bases remaining between them. Germline V gene sequence: CDR1 SGHAT, CDR2 FQNNGV. CDR3 in amino acids: CASSLGNLDSFLSGNTIYF. CDR3 in DNA: TGTGCCAGCAGCTTAGGTAATCTGGACAGCTTTCTCTCTGGAAACACCATATATTTT.

The DNA for the CDR3 is TGTGCCAGTAGTGTACGGACCGGCTCTGGAAACACCATATATTTT. Translating it yields CASSVRTGSGNTIYF. The chain uses TRBV19 and TRBJ1-3, with D unresolved. CDR1 is LNHDA, CDR2 SQIVND, per germline (reference sequence). V lost 5 bases to trimming and J lost 0 bases, with 11 bases between them. The CDR3 length is 15 residues.

The V call is TRBV27, the J call TRBJ2-2; 7 bases map to TRBD2. CDR3 size: 16 residues. V shed 4 bases and J 5 bases; nucleotides not matched to a gene: 10. CDR1 MNHEY and CDR2 SMNVEV come from the germline V gene (reference sequence). CDR3 in amino acids: CASSSTPSGITGELFF. The CDR3 DNA reads as TGTGCCAGCAGTTCGACCCCGAGCGGGATAACCGGGGAGCTGTTTTTT.

This chain connects TRBV6-5 to TRBJ2-5, with D maybe TRBD2 (6 bases). Trimming shortened V by 2 bases and J by 5 bases, and 12 bases separated the two germline ends. Germline V gives CDR1 MNHEY, CDR2 SVGAGI. The CDR3 is 14 residues long. The CDR3 sequence is CASSYGGPGETQYF. In nucleotides, the CDR3 is TGTGCCAGCAGTTACGGAGGGCCAGGGGAGACCCAGTACTTC.

The V gene is TRBV7-9, the J gene TRBJ2-6, with a weak D call TRBD1 (5 bases). The CDR3 runs 15 residues. CDR1 and CDR2 from the germline V gene are SEHNR and FQNEAQ (reference sequence). Trimming cost V 1 base and J 2 bases, with 6 bases left between them. CDR3 amino acids: CASSLGRAGANVLTF. DNA of the CDR3: TGTGCCAGCAGCTTAGGCAGGGCTGGGGCCAACGTCCTGACTTTC.

The chain joins TRBV4-2 to TRBJ2-1, with 8 bases that match TRBD2. The germline V gene has CDR1 LGHNA and CDR2 YNFKEQ. V lost 0 bases and J lost 2; bases outside the gene matches: 3. The CDR3 has 16 amino acids. The DNA of the CDR3 is TGTGCCAGCAGCCAAGATCAGGGACTAGCCTACAATGAGCAGTTCTTC. Translation: CASSQDQGLAYNEQFF.

The chain joins TRBV5-4 to TRBJ1-4, with unresolved D. Trimming stripped 1 base from V and 3 bases from J, with 7 bases between. Germline CDR1 and CDR2: SGHNT and YYREEE (reference sequence). The CDR3 is 14 amino acids. In nucleotides, the CDR3 is TGTGCCAGCAGCTTGAACGGAGCTAATGAAAAACTGTTTTTT. Residues: CASSLNGANEKLFF. Using reference TRBV5-4 and TRBJ1-4 for the parts outside the CDR3, the full variable domain is ETGVTQSPTHLIKTRGQQVTLRCSSQSGHNTVSWYQQALGQGPQFIFQYYREEENGRGNFPPRFSGLQFPNYSSELNVNALELDDSALYLCASSLNGANEKLFFGSGTQLSVL.

The J gene is TRBJ1-1, the V gene TRBV12-5; 7 bases agree with TRBD1. J was trimmed by 0 bases and V by 6 bases; bases with no gene match: 4. This CDR3 region has 14 residues. Germline CDR1 is LGHNT and CDR2 is FRNRAP. For the CDR3, the DNA is TGTGCTAGTGGGTCAACAGGGGTGAACACTGAAGCTTTCTTT. Its protein is CASGSTGVNTEAFF. The whole variable domain, remainder taken from reference TRBV12-5 and TRBJ1-1, is DARVTQTPRHKVTEMGQEVTMRCQPILGHNTVFWYRQTMMQGLELLAYFRNRAPLDDSGMPKDRFSAEMPDATLATLKIQPSEPRDSAVYFCASGSTGVNTEAFFGQGTRLTVV.

The chain employs TRBV2 and TRBJ1-4; D unresolved. V gave up 6 bases and J gave up 0 bases, with 8 bases separating them. Germline lookup yields CDR1 SNHLY and CDR2 FYNNEI. This CDR3 contains 14 residues. For the CDR3, the DNA is TGTGCCAGCAGGTCCAGAACAACTAATGAAAAACTGTTTTTT. Its translation is CASRSRTTNEKLFF.

As concerns this clone: One end of the junction varies from germline; a read error may be responsible. This chain links TRBV6-5 with TRBJ2-7; TRBD2 aligns across 14 bases. The CDR3 extends over 12 amino acids. Germline V CDR1 and CDR2: MNHEY, SVGAGI. The CDR3 loop reads CASSSGLAGATF. The CDR3 bases are TGTGCCAGCAGTTCGGGACTAGCGGGAGCAACCTTC.

V usage is TRBV19 and J usage is TRBJ1-1, with unresolved D. The V end lost 1 base, the J end lost 2 bases, and 11 bases lay between the germline ends. The CDR3 is made up of 15 amino acids. The V gene's germline CDR1 is LNHDA and CDR2 SQIVND (reference sequence). The CDR3 sequence: CASSIVEGSNTEAFF. As DNA, the CDR3 is TGTGCCAGTAGTATAGTGGAGGGAAGTAACACTGAAGCTTTCTTT.